These 15 T cell receptor beta chains were all obtained from the same sample, sequenced in a study of T cell responses to AZD1222 COVID-19 vaccine. The method was immunoSEQ multiplex PCR; TCRdb's version includes in-frame clones alone and lacks a portion of them. Counted here are about 170,000 clones, about nine tenths occurring once; the ten biggest clones make up about 2.5%. The specimen comprised peripheral blood, sampled on day 0 of AZD1222 vaccination. Every receptor here comes from an adult in good health.

This clone was counted a single time. This rearrangement joins TRBV10-2 to TRBJ1-1; unclear D gene. From germline, CDR1 is WSHSY and CDR2 SAAADI. V shed 3 bases and J shed 0 bases, with 14 bases lying between them. The CDR3 runs to 16 residues. The CDR3 loop reads CASSERVGSLNTEAFF. CDR3 DNA sequence: TGCGCCAGCAGTGAAAGGGTGGGCTCACTGAACACTGAAGCTTTCTTT.

This rearrangement joins TRBV9 to TRBJ2-5; 9 bases match TRBD2. J was trimmed by 2 bases and V by 4 bases; bases with no gene match: 18. Germline V gives CDR1 SGDLS, CDR2 YYNGEE. This CDR3 region has 19 residues. The CDR3 DNA reads as TGTGCCAGCAGCACCCGGACTAGCGAATCGTCGGACCGACAAGAGACCCAGTACTTC. As protein: CASSTRTSESSDRQETQYF.

This clone has just a few counts. This sequence joins TRBV5-8 and TRBJ2-1; D is possibly TRBD2 (5 bases). V lost 0 bases and J lost 9, with 7 bases in between. The CDR3 is made up of 12 amino acids. Germline-derived CDR1 and CDR2 are SGHTS and YDEGEE. The CDR3 protein is CASSLDEGEQFF. CDR3 nucleotides: TGTGCCAGCAGCTTGGACGAGGGTGAGCAGTTCTTC. Full variable domain (missing parts from reference TRBV5-8 and TRBJ2-1): EAGVTQSPTHLIKTRGQQATLRCSPISGHTSVYWYQQALGLGLQFLLWYDEGEERNRGNFPPRFSGRQFPNYSSELNVNALELEDSALYLCASSLDEGEQFFGPGTRLTVL.

This clone showed up just a few times. The rearrangement uses TRBV18 and TRBJ2-5; possible D gene TRBD2, 5 bases. CDR1 and CDR2 (germline): KGHSH, LQKENI. The CDR3 extends over 13 amino acids. Between the trimmed V and J ends, which lost 1 base and 2 bases, there was a span of 5 bases. CDR3 region: CASSPREQETQYF. In DNA, the CDR3 is TGTGCCAGCTCACCACGGGAGCAAGAGACCCAGTACTTC.

CDR3 in amino acids: CASRYYVSALGNQYF. CDR3 DNA sequence: TGCGCCAGCAGGTATTATGTGAGCGCGTTGGGTAATCAGTACTTC. V and J are TRBV5-1 and TRBJ2-7; D unclear. The germline V gene has CDR1 SGHRS and CDR2 YFSETQ. V gave up 5 bases and J gave up 10 bases, with 25 bases separating them. CDR3 length: 15 residues.

This chain connects TRBV6-6 to TRBJ1-2; a weak D match, TRBD1 (5 bases). Germline-derived CDR1 and CDR2 are MNHNY and SVGAGI (reference sequence). The V end lost 5 bases, the J end lost 2 bases, and 12 bases lay between the germline ends. The CDR3 length is 14 residues. CDR3 in DNA: TGTGCCAGCAGTCGGGGCGGGGGAAACTATGGCTACACCTTC. This gives the protein CASSRGGGNYGYTF.

The rearrangement uses TRBV28 and TRBJ2-2; tentative D call: TRBD2 (5 bases). Between the trimmed V and J ends, which lost 2 bases and 5 bases, there was a span of 12 bases. Germline values: CDR1 MDHEN, CDR2 SYDVKM. The CDR3 loop spans 15 amino acids. The CDR3 sequence is CASSLRISGTGELFF. Written as DNA, the CDR3 is TGTGCCAGCAGTTTACGAATCTCGGGAACCGGGGAGCTGTTTTTT.

The rearrangement joins TRBV5-1 to TRBJ2-1; D assignment may be TRBD1 or TRBD2 (6 bases each). Germline V gene lookup returns CDR1 SGHRS and CDR2 YFSETQ. This CDR3 comprises 16 residues. Trimming left V 0 bases short and J 0 bases short, with 10 bases between. CDR3 in DNA: TGCGCCAGCAGCTTGGTGGGGGGCAACTCCTACAATGAGCAGTTCTTC. It encodes CASSLVGGNSYNEQFF.

The chain joins TRBV3-1 (or the pseudogene TRBV3-2) to TRBJ2-7, with 8 bases aligning to TRBD2. CDR3 length: 17 residues. With 0 bases clipped from V and 4 bases from J, the junction kept 11 bases outside the gene matches. Per the germline V gene, CDR1 is LGHDT and CDR2 is YNNKEL (reference sequence). The CDR3 DNA follows: TGTGCCAGCAGCCAAGATGTAGCGGGACCAGGTTGGTACGAGCAGTACTTC. Its protein product is CASSQDVAGPGWYEQYF.

The CDR3 reads CASSFRATYEQYF. CDR3 sequence (DNA): TGTGCCAGCAGCTTCCGGGCCACCTACGAGCAGTACTTC. V gene TRBV5-6 combines with J gene TRBJ2-7; D gene ambiguous. Germline loops: CDR1 SGHDT, CDR2 YYEEEE. The length of the CDR3 is 13 residues. V lost 2 bases to trimming and J lost 2 bases, with 8 bases between them.

The rearrangement joins TRBV10-1 to TRBJ1-5, with D possibly TRBD1 on 6 matching bases. V was shortened by 0 bases and J by 7 bases, with 16 bases between the two germline ends. The CDR3 consists of 16 residues. CDR1 is WNHNN, CDR2 SYGVQD, per germline (reference sequence). CDR3 in DNA: TGCGCCAGCAGTGAGTCCGGGGGGCGCGGAGGGCAGCCCCAGCATTTT. The encoded protein is CASSESGGRGGQPQHF.

This clone has just a few counts. The chain combines TRBV19 with TRBJ2-7, with TRBD1 matching 7 bases. This CDR3 comprises 15 residues. V lost 5 bases, J lost 7 bases, and 14 bases stayed unmatched. Germline CDR1 LNHDA, CDR2 SQIVND (reference sequence). The CDR3 is CASSSRRDSLFEQYF. DNA of the CDR3: TGTGCCAGTAGTTCACGCCGGGACAGCTTATTTGAGCAGTACTTC.

The chain carries TRBV2 and TRBJ1-2, with D hard to call. The CDR3 runs to 11 residues. Per germline, CDR1 SNHLY and CDR2 FYNNEI. Deletions cut 3 bases from V and 3 bases from J, with 2 bases between. This chain's CDR3 is CASSEHYGYTF. CDR3 in DNA: TGTGCCAGCAGTGAGCACTATGGCTACACCTTC.

CDR3: CASSQAVGAGGTGELFF. CDR3 bases: TGCGCCAGCAGCCAAGCCGTAGGAGCGGGAGGAACCGGGGAGCTGTTTTTT. This chain links TRBV4-1 with TRBJ2-2; 9 bases align to TRBD2. The germline V gene encodes CDR1 MGHRA and CDR2 YSYEKL. CDR3 length: 17 residues. V shed 1 base and J 5 bases; nucleotides not matched to a gene: 8.

This chain links TRBV19 with TRBJ1-1; weak D call: TRBD1 (5 bases). Between the trimmed V and J ends, which lost 8 bases and 1 base, there was a span of 11 bases. This CDR3 has 13 residues. Germline V gene sequence: CDR1 LNHDA, CDR2 SQIVND (reference sequence). Written as DNA, the CDR3 is TGTGCCAGTGGGGACGGCCCGAACACTGAAGCTTTCTTT. This sequence encodes CASGDGPNTEAFF. Combining the CDR3 with reference TRBV19 and TRBJ1-1 gives the whole variable domain DGGITQSPKYLFRKEGQNVTLSCEQNLNHDAMYWYRQDPGQGLRLIYYSQIVNDFQKGDIAEGYSVSREKKESFPLTVTSAQKNPTAFYLCASGDGPNTEAFFGQGTRLTVV.